This T cell receptor beta chain originates from a study of response to subunit inactivated influenza vaccine (dated by TCRdb to between 2017 and 2018). Turning to the overall study: Deep quantitative profiling of the T cell receptor repertoire was used in the study to follow responses to a trivalent subunit inactivated influenza vaccine. Beyond this particular receptor, the publication reports: According to the authors, only a limited number of new T cells may be recruited by each seasonal influenza vaccination.

Note on this clonotype: No cognate antigen has been identified for it. Just one base apart from a much larger clone, this may be a read error.

Library generation was performed with RT-PCR. TCRdb lists the instrument as Illumina HiSeq 2500. TCRdb reanalyzed the raw reads on its own, using fastp at Q25 for trimming and MiXCR for clone calling, and kept in-frame beta chains. Each record represents a unique CDR3 protein, reported with the most common genes and DNA among its rows. Recorded for this sample are a few hundred thousand distinct CDR3 sequences; around 13% of them occurred a single time. The ten largest clones represent approximately 10% of the sample. The germline V gene (reference sequence) yields MNHEY for CDR1 and SMNVEV for CDR2. The CDR3 measures 12 amino acids from cysteine to phenylalanine. The DNA shown is the 36-base CDR3, in frame from base 1.

The V and J genes are TRBV27 and TRBJ2-3; no D segment can be confidently identified. This receptor was identified in a man aged 45-65 years who received an inactivated influenza vaccine. Donor details come from another sample of the same person, matched by shared clones. This material consisted of PBMCs from blood, taken 12 days after vaccination. The CDR3 has the sequence CTSSHPTDTQYF. The DNA is TGTACCAGCAGTCATCCCACAGATACGCAGTATTTT.